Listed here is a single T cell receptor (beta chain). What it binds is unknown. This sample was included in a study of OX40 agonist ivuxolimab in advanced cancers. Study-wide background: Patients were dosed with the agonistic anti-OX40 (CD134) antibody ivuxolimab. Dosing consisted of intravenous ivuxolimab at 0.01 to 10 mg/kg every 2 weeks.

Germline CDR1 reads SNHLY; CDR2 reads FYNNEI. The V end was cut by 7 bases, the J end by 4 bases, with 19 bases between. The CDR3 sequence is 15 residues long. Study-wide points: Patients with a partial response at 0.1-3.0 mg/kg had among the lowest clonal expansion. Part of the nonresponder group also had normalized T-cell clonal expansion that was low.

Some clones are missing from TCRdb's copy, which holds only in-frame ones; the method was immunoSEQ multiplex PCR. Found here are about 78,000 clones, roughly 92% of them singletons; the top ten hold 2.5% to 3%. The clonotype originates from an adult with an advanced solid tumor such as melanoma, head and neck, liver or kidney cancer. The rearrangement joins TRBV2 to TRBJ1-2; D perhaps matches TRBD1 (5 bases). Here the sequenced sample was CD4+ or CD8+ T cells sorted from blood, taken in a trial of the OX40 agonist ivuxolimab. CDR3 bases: TGTGCCAGCATGGGACTACAGAGGGGATCCTATGGCTACACCTTC. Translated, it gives CASMGLQRGSYGYTF.